This T cell receptor beta chain emerged from a study of beta chain features in type 1 diabetes. The sample holds a few counts of this clone. The antigen is undetermined. General observations from the study: All four CD4+ subsets of Type 1 diabetes patients contained TCRB CDR3s that were moderately but significantly shorter.

As every portion of the isolated RNA was reverse transcribed, the sequencing read expressed TCRB transcripts. TCRdb's copy holds only in-frame clones and misses some; the assay was immunoSEQ multiplex PCR. The sample lists some 700,000 clones, roughly 13% seen once, with less than 0.025% in the top ten. CDR1 and CDR2 (germline): MNHEY, SMNVEV (reference sequence). Trimming removed 6 bases from V and 5 bases from J; junction bases left unmatched: 12. CDR3 length equals 17 residues. The receptor was isolated from a young man with type 1 diabetes. The chain carries TRBV27 and TRBJ2-2; 10 nucleotides agree with TRBD2. The sample was naive CD4+ T cells from blood. The CDR3 region is CASRHLLLAGETGELFF. Here the CDR3 DNA reads TGTGCCAGCAGGCACCTACTCCTAGCGGGGGAGACCGGGGAGCTGTTTTTT.